A selection of T cell receptor beta chains follows, all from one sample in a study of blood T cells in healthy people across ages. Via MiXCR, TCRdb re-called the 5' RACE reads, giving one row per CDR3 protein. In the table there are about 640,000 distinct CDR3 sequences, roughly 58% of which are singletons. The material sequenced was blood. Receptor source: a man aged 55 to 69 in good health. CDR3s include the opening cysteine and the closing phenylalanine or tryptophan. A D gene is named only where the DNA matches it firmly. Not every row has a clone size; where given, it reads once, few, many or a size class.

>-|TRBJ1-2|TRBV5-4|-
CASSLMVGTSRGYTF
TGTGCCAGCAGCCTCATGGTCGGGACATCAAGAGGCTACACCTTC
>-|TRBJ2-3|TRBV6-5|-
CASSYSTPVPDTQYF
TGTGCCAGCAGTTACTCGACCCCGGTCCCAGATACGCAGTATTTT
>-|TRBJ2-1|TRBV5-6|TRBD2
CASSLVTSGYNEQFF
TGTGCCAGCAGCTTGGTGACTAGCGGATACAATGAGCAGTTCTTC
>few|TRBJ1-4|TRBV6-4|-
CASGFGSHSGLGEKLFF
TGTGCCAGCGGCTTTGGGTCACACTCGGGCCTCGGCGAAAAACTGTTTTTT
>-|TRBJ2-3|TRBV25-1|-
CASSETAFTDTQYF
TGTGCCAGCAGTGAAACAGCCTTCACAGATACGCAGTATTTT
>few|TRBJ2-1|TRBV29-1|-
CSVQQLSYNEQFF
TGCAGCGTACAACAGCTCTCCTACAATGAGCAGTTCTTC
>few|TRBJ1-2|TRBV4-2|-
CASSQPSRMDNGYTF
TGTGCCAGCAGCCAACCGTCCCGAATGGATAATGGCTACACCTTC
>-|TRBJ1-3|TRBV7-9|-
CASSRETASGNTIYF
TGTGCCAGCAGCCGTGAGACAGCCTCTGGAAACACCATATATTTT
>-|TRBJ1-6|TRBV4-1|-
CASSQGPDWYSPLHF
TGCGCCAGCAGCCAAGGACCGGATTGGTATTCACCCCTCCACTTT
>-|TRBJ2-3|TRBV11-2|-
CASSLFGGSTTDTQYF
TGTGCCAGCAGCTTATTTGGGGGCTCGACTACAGATACGCAGTATTTT
>-|TRBJ2-5|TRBV4-1|-
CASSQGLQLQETQYF
TGCGCCAGCAGCCAAGGGCTACAGCTCCAAGAGACCCAGTACTTC
>-|TRBJ2-1|TRBV20-1|-
CSARWASGYEQFF
TGCAGTGCTAGATGGGCTAGTGGCTATGAGCAGTTCTTC
>-|TRBJ1-6|TRBV6-5|TRBD1
CASSLRQGHSLGVHF
TGTGCCAGCAGTCTCCGACAGGGGCACTCCCTAGGGGTCCACTTT
>few|TRBJ2-1|TRBV12-3/TRBV12-4|-
CASSLTIPEQFF
TGTGCCAGCAGTTTGACTATCCCAGAGCAGTTCTTC
>-|TRBJ2-1|TRBV20-1|-
CSASRADEQFF
TGCAGTGCTAGTAGGGCCGATGAGCAGTTCTTC
>-|TRBJ2-3|TRBV12-3/TRBV12-4|-
CASSPGQGYGDTQYF
TGTGCCAGCAGCCCTGGCCAGGGCTACGGGGATACGCAGTATTTT